These 8 T cell receptor beta chains originate from one sample sequenced in a study of cytomegalovirus exposure and HLA in healthy donors. Primers included in the PCR were 60 Vbeta and 13 Jbeta primers. The data were produced by immunoSEQ multiplex PCR, yet TCRdb's version contains in-frame clones alone and is incomplete. The table has 75,000 to 100,000 clones, 70% to 80% seen once. Sequencing input: PBMCs. These receptors were obtained from a man aged 40-50 years in good health and CMV-seronegative.

The genes are TRBV7-3 and TRBJ2-3; 7 bases match TRBD2. CDR1 and CDR2 from the germline V gene are SGHTA and FQGTGA. The V segment lost 5 bases and the J segment 4 bases; nucleotides outside the gene matches: 6. The CDR3 is made up of 14 amino acids. The CDR3 coding sequence is TGTGCCAGCAGCCAAGGACTAGTCCCAGATACGCAGTATTTT. This codes for CASSQGLVPDTQYF. The complete variable domain, with remaining parts taken from reference TRBV7-3 and TRBJ2-3, reads GAGVSQTPSNKVTEKGKYVELRCDPISGHTALYWYRQSLGQGPEFLIYFQGTGAADDSGLPNDRFFAVRPEGSVSTLKIQRTERGDSAVYLCASSQGLVPDTQYFGPGTRLTVL.

The V and J genes are TRBV9 and TRBJ1-5; maybe TRBD1 (5 bases). The germline gives CDR1 SGDLS, CDR2 YYNGEE. The ends were cut back, 4 bases at V and 4 bases at J, with 12 bases in the middle. The CDR3 contains 14 residues. The CDR3 nucleotides are TGTGCCAGCAGCCGTGGGGGGGGAAATCAGCCCCAGCATTTT. This gives the protein CASSRGGGNQPQHF. The full variable domain, rest sourced from reference TRBV9 and TRBJ1-5, is DSGVTQTPKHLITATGQRVTLRCSPRSGDLSVYWYQQSLDQGLQFLIQYYNGEERAKGNILERFSAQQFPDLHSELNLSSLELGDSALYFCASSRGGGNQPQHFGDGTRLSIL.

The rearrangement uses TRBV7-8 and TRBJ2-3; D might be TRBD2 (6 bases). The ends were cut back, 5 bases at V and 6 bases at J, with 15 bases in the middle. CDR1 is SGHVS, CDR2 FQNEAQ, per germline. The CDR3 length is 14 residues. The CDR3 sequence: CASSLPGLSDTQYF. The CDR3 DNA reads TGTGCCAGCAGCCTACCGGGACTTTCGGATACGCAGTATTTT.

V is TRBV2 and J is TRBJ2-7, with 14 bases fitting TRBD2. Looked up from germline, CDR1 is SNHLY and CDR2 is FYNNEI. The length of the CDR3 is 15 residues. V lost 9 bases and J lost 4; bases outside the gene matches: 8. The CDR3 region is CARGTSGRNLYEQYF. DNA for the CDR3: TGTGCCAGAGGGACTAGCGGGAGAAATCTATACGAGCAGTACTTC.

This chain uses TRBV2 with TRBJ1-5, with a possible D match to TRBD1 (5 bases). Per germline, CDR1 SNHLY and CDR2 FYNNEI. The CDR3 spans 15 residues. Trimming stripped 7 bases from V and 0 bases from J, with 13 bases between. CDR3 nucleotides: TGTGCCAGCACCGGGGGTGGCAGTAGCAATCAGCCCCAGCATTTT. Translation: CASTGGGSSNQPQHF.

The chain couples TRBV28 to TRBJ1-4, with 8 bases lining up with TRBD1. The CDR3 consists of 16 residues. The germline V gene has CDR1 MDHEN and CDR2 SYDVKM. With V trimmed by 4 bases and J by 1 base, 5 bases remained unmatched. In DNA, the CDR3 is TGTGCCAGCAGTTCGACAGGGGTGGTAACTAATGAAAAACTGTTTTTT. Its translation: CASSSTGVVTNEKLFF.

This clone was seen only once. The chain carries TRBV6-6 and TRBJ2-1, with D hard to call. CDR1 is MNHNY and CDR2 is SVGAGI in the germline V gene (reference sequence). The germline V and J ends were trimmed by 6 bases and 3 bases, with 6 bases remaining between them. The length of the CDR3 is 12 residues. CDR3 coding DNA: TGTGCCAGCAGAACAGACTACAATGAGCAGTTCTTC. This translates into CASRTDYNEQFF.

This rearrangement joins TRBV28 to TRBJ1-6; D uncertain. The germline V and J ends were trimmed by 4 bases and 5 bases, with 9 bases remaining between them. Germline lookup yields CDR1 MDHEN and CDR2 SYDVKM. The CDR3 runs 14 residues. CDR3: CASSSGLNNSPLHF. The CDR3 DNA reads as TGTGCCAGCAGTTCTGGACTAAATAATTCACCCCTCCACTTT.